Detailed here is one T cell receptor (beta chain). This sample was taken from a study of vaccination and CD4 T cells after COVID-19. TCRdb fed the PCR reads into MiXCR, producing one record per CDR3 protein. The data show roughly 19,000 distinct CDR3 sequences, about three fifths seen once. The CDR3 loop spans 15 amino acids. The V and J ends lost 5 bases and 1 base, in that order; junction bases with no gene match: 6. CDR1 SGHAT and CDR2 FQNNGV come from the germline V gene. The sequenced sample was CD4+ T cells from blood, obtained after SARS-CoV-2 vaccination. The TCR sequence derives from a human donor who had recovered from COVID-19. The J gene is TRBJ2-5, the V gene TRBV11-2; 8 bases map to TRBD1. Here the CDR3 reads CASSASDRVQETQYF. The CDR3 DNA follows: TGTGCCAGCAGCGCTTCGGACAGGGTCCAAGAGACCCAGTACTTC.